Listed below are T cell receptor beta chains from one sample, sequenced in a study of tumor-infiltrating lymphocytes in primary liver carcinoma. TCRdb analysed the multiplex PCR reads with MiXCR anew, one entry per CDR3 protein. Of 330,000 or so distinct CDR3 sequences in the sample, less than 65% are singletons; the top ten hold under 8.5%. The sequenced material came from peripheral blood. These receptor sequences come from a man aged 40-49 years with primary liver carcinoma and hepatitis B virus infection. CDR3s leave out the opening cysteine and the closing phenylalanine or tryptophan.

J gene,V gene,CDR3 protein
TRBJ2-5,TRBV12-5,ASGYTAGAPDLETQY
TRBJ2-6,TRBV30,AWSVITGGIVGANVLT
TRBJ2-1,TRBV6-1,ASRREDPGRATLSSYNEQF
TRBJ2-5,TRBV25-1,ASSEYGPQEAQY
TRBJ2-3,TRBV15,ATSRSLAGGDTQY
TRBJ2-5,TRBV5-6,ASRYRGETQY
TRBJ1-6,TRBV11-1,ASSRTGNNSPLH
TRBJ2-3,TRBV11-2,ASSFDRGTDTQY
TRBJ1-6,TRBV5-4,ASRVTGDNSPLH
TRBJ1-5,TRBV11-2,ASSPGTNQPQR
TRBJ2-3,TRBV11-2,ASSLEWYTRY
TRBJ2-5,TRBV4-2,VSSQESLRTSRRMETQY
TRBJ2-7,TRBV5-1,ASSSGLAGDEQY
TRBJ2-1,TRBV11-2,ASNSEGANEQF
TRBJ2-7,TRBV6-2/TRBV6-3,ASNLAGVGTYNEKY
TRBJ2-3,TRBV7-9,ASSLYYRVADTQY
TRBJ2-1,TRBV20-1,SASGGAYNEQF
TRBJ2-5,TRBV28,ASSLRGEPLQETQY
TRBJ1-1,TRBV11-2,ASILDQGDTEAF
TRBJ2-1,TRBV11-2,ASSETRLAGNNEQF
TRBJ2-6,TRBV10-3,ATGSLGGANVLT
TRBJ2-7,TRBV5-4,ASSLTWGSYEQY
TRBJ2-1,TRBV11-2,ANGLAGVSNEQF
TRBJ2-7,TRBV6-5,ASSYSGGEPYEQY
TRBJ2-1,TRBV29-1,CVVGRANEQF
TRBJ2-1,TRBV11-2,VSSFVGTGLENEQF
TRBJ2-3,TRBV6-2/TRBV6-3,ASSPGTSGITGADTQY
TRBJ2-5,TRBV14,VSSQVGETQY
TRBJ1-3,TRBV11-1,ASSRGRDSISGNTIY
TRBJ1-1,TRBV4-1,ASSSPRATENTEAF
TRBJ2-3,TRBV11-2,ASNLGKQGTQY
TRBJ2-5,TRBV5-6,ASSKPSGGETQY
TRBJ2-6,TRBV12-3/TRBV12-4,ASSTDIRANVLT
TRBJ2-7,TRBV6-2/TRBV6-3,ATRGQYEQY
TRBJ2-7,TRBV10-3,AISKSSSQGGREQY
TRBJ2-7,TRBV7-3,ASSLGLSLGDEQY
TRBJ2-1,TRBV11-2,ANSPTGGLDEQF
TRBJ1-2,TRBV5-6,DSSGDRGEGYT
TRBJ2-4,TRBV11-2,ASSVGPAKNVQY
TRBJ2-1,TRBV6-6,ASSTQGNNEQF
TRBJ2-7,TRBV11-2,ACTPDRILAGDKFWDYEQY
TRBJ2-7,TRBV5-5,ASSAQGVVSGTYEQY
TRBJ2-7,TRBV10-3,AISDHTRGIQY
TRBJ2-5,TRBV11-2,ASIPSGETQY
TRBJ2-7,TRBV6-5,ASSTPPGPSGREQY
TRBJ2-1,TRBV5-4,ASSGTSRSSYNEQF
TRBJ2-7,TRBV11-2,ASSLNDKIY
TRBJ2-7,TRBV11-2,ASSLSPQGYEQY
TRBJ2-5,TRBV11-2,ASSLDLREYQETHY
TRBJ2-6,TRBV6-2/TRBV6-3,ASSYYGAGANVLT
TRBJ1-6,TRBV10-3,AISVNSVGLGSPLH
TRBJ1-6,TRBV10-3,AISERGQTANSPLQ
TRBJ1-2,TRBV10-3,AISDGGGYGYT
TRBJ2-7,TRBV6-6,ASSYLRLADSYEQY
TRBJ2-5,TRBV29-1,GVEDLSWSLETQY
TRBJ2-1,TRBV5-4,ASSPGTGARDEQF
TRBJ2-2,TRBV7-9,ASSLTGANTGELF